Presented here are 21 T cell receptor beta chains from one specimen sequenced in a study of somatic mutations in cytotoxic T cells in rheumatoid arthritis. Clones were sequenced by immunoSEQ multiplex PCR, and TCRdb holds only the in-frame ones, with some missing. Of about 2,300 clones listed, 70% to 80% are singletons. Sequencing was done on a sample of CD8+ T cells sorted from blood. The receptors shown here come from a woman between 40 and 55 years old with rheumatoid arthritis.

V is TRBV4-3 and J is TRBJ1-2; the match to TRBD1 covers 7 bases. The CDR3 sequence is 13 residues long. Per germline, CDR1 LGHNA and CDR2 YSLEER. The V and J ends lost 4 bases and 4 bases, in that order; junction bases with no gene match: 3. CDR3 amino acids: CASSPRQGYGYTF. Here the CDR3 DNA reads TGCGCCAGCAGCCCCCGACAGGGCTATGGCTACACCTTC.

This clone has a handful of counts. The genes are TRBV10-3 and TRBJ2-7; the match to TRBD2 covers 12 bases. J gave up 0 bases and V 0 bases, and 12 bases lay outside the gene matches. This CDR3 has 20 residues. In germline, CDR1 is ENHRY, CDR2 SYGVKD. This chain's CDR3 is CAISESRPGLAGRSSYEQYF. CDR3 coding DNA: TGTGCCATCAGTGAGTCGAGACCGGGACTAGCGGGCCGTAGCTCCTACGAGCAGTACTTC.

The chain's CDR3 is CASSQEVGGPLYEQYF. The CDR3 DNA sequence: TGCGCCAGCAGCCAAGAGGTGGGAGGTCCCTTGTACGAGCAGTACTTC. This chain uses TRBV4-1 with TRBJ2-7, with D possibly being TRBD2 (6 bases). The CDR3 sequence is 16 residues long. V gave up 0 bases and J gave up 4 bases, with 16 bases separating them. The V gene's germline CDR1 is MGHRA and CDR2 YSYEKL.

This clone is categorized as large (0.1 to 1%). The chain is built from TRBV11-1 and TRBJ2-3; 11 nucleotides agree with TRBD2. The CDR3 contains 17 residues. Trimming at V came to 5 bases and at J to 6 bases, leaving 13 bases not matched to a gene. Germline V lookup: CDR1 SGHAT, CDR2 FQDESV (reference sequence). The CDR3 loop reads CASSPPSGGRQLDTQYF. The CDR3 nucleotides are TGTGCCAGCAGCCCACCTAGCGGGGGGCGCCAATTGGATACGCAGTATTTT.

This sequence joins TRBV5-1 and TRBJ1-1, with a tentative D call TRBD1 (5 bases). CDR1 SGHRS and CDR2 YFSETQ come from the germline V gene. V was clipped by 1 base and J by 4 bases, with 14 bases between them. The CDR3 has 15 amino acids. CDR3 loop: CASSLIGGVGTEAFF. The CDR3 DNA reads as TGCGCCAGCAGCTTGATCGGAGGGGTCGGCACTGAAGCTTTCTTT.

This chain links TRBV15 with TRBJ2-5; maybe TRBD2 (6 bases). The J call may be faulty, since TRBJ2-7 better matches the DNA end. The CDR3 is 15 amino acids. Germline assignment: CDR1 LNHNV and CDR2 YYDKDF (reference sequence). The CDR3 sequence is CATSRARGIGYEQYF. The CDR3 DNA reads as TGTGCCACCAGCAGAGCACGGGGGATCGGCTACGAGCAGTACTTC.

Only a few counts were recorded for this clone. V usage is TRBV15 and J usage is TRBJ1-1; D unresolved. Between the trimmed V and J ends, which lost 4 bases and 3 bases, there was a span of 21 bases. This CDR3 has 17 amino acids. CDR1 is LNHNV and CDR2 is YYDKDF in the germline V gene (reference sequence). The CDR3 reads CATSKRPVDGDDTEAFF. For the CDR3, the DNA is TGTGCCACCAGCAAACGGCCCGTCGACGGGGATGACACTGAAGCTTTCTTT. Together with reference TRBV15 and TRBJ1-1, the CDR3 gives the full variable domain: DAMVIQNPRYQVTQFGKPVTLSCSQTLNHNVMYWYQQKSSQAPKLLFHYYDKDFNNEADTPDNFQSRRPNTSFCFLDIRSPGLGDTAMYLCATSKRPVDGDDTEAFFGQGTRLTVV.

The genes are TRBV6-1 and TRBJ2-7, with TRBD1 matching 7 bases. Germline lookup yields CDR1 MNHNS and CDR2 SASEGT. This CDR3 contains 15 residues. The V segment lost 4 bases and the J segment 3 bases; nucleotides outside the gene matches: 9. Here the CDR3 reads CASSGGTGEFYEQYF. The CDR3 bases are TGTGCCAGCAGTGGGGGAACAGGGGAATTCTACGAGCAGTACTTC.

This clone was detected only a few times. For the CDR3, the DNA is TGTGCCAGCAGCTTCGGGACAGGGGTAGGGGATGGCTACACCTTC. As protein: CASSFGTGVGDGYTF. This chain links TRBV5-4 with TRBJ1-2; 10 nucleotides agree with TRBD1. In germline, CDR1 is SGHNT, CDR2 YYREEE (reference sequence). Trimming removed 2 bases from V and 6 bases from J; junction bases left unmatched: 7. The CDR3 consists of 15 residues.

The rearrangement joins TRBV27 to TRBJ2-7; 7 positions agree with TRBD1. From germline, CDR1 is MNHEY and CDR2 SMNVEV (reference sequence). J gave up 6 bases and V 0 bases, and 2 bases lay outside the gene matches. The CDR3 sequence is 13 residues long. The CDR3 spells CASSLSTGSEQYF. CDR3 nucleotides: TGTGCCAGCAGTTTATCGACAGGGTCCGAGCAGTACTTC.

The CDR3 loop reads CASSVDGTGAYNEQFF. The CDR3 DNA reads as TGTGCCAGCAGCGTAGATGGGACAGGAGCCTACAATGAGCAGTTCTTC. The rearrangement uses TRBV9 and TRBJ2-1, with 8 bases lining up with TRBD1. V lost 0 bases, J lost 2 bases, and 4 bases stayed unmatched. The CDR3 has 16 amino acids. Germline V gene sequence: CDR1 SGDLS, CDR2 YYNGEE.

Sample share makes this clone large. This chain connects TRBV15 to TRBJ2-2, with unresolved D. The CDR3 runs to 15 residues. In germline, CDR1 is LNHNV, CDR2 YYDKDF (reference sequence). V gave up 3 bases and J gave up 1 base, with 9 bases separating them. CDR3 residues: CATSSATGNTGELFF. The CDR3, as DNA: TGTGCCACCAGCAGCGCCACCGGGAACACCGGGGAGCTGTTTTTT.

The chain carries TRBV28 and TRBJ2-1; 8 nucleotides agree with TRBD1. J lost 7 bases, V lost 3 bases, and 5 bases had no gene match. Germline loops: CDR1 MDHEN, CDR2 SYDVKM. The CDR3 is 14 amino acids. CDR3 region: CASSFPDRVNEQFF. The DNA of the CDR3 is TGTGCCAGCAGTTTCCCGGACAGGGTGAATGAGCAGTTCTTC.

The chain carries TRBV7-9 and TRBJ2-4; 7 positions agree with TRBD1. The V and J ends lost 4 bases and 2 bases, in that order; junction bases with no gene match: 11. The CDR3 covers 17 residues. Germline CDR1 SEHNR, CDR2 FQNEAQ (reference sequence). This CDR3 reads CASSSYRGNSTKNIQYF. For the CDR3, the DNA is TGTGCCAGCAGCTCTTACAGGGGAAATAGCACCAAAAACATTCAGTACTTC.

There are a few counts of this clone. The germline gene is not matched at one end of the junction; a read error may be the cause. CDR3 sequence: CASSADSQSSGTTIYF. CDR3 sequence (DNA): TGCGCCAGTAGCGCGGACAGTCAGAGCTCTGGAACCACCATATATTTT. This sequence joins TRBV5-1 and TRBJ1-3; TRBD1 might be the D (6 bases). The CDR3 contains 16 residues. Germline V gene sequence: CDR1 SGHRS, CDR2 YFSETQ.

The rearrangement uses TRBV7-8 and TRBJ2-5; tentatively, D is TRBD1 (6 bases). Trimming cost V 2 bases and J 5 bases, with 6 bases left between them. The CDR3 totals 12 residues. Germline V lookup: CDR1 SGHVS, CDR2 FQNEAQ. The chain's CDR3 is CASSLQGETQYF. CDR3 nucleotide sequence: TGTGCCAGCAGCTTACAGGGGGAGACCCAGTACTTC.

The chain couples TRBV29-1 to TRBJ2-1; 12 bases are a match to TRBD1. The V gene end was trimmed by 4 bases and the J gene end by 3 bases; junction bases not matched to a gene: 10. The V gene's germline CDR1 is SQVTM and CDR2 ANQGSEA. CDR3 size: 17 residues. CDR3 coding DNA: TGCAGCGTTGTGGGACAGGGGGCTGGTGGGAGCTACAATGAGCAGTTCTTC. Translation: CSVVGQGAGGSYNEQFF.

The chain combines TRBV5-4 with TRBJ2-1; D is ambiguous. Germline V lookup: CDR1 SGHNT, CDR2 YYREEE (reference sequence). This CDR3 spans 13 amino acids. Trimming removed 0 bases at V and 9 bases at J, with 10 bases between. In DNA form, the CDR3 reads TGTGCCAGCAGCTTGGGTACAGAGAGTGAGCAGTTCTTC. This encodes CASSLGTESEQFF.

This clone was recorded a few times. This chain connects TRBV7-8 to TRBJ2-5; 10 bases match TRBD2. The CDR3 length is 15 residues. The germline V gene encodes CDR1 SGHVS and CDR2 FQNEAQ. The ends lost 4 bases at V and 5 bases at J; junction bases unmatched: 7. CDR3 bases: TGTGCCAGCAGCTCTCAGCGGGGGGGCCGTGAGACCCAGTACTTC. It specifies CASSSQRGGRETQYF.

The chain's CDR3 is CASSPGDVSYNEQFF. CDR3 nucleotides: TGTGCCAGCAGTCCGGGGGATGTCTCCTACAATGAGCAGTTCTTC. The chain has TRBV28 and TRBJ2-1; D may be TRBD2 (6 bases). CDR3 size: 15 residues. Germline values: CDR1 MDHEN, CDR2 SYDVKM. Trimming took off 5 bases at V and 0 bases at J, with 11 bases between the two ends.

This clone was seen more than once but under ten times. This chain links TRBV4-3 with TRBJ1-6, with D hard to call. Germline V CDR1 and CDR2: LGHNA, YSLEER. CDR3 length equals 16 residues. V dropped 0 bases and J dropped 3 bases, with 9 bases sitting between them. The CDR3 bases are TGCGCCAGCAGCCAAGATAAGACAAACTATAATTCACCCCTCCACTTT. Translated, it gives CASSQDKTNYNSPLHF.